This passage covers 22 T cell receptor beta chains from one sample sequenced in a study of cytomegalovirus exposure and HLA in healthy donors. Profiling relied on immunoSEQ multiplex PCR, and the TCRdb table lists in-frame clones only, not all of them. The table includes tens of thousands of clones, around 94% detected once. The specimen sequenced was PBMCs. Receptors originate from a man aged 18 to 35 in good health and CMV-seronegative.

The CDR3 spells CASGLVRAGRQETQYF. CDR3 DNA sequence: TGTGCTAGTGGTTTGGTACGTGCGGGACGGCAAGAGACCCAGTACTTC. This sequence joins TRBV12-5 and TRBJ2-5; D might be TRBD2 (6 bases). The CDR3 contains 16 residues. Trimming took off 0 bases at V and 2 bases at J, with 13 bases between the two ends. The germline gives CDR1 LGHNT, CDR2 FRNRAP.

CDR3: CASSPPRTSGNENIQYF. The DNA of the CDR3 is TGTGCCAGCTCACCACCTCGGACTAGCGGGAACGAAAACATTCAGTACTTC. The gene calls are TRBV18 and TRBJ2-4; 12 positions match TRBD2. The germline V gene encodes CDR1 KGHSH and CDR2 LQKENI. The CDR3 totals 17 residues. The trim removed 0 bases at V and 5 bases at J, leaving 5 bases unmatched.

The chain joins TRBV6-5 to TRBJ1-4; 8 bases are a match to TRBD1. The germline CDR1 and CDR2 sequences are MNHEY and SVGAGI. V lost 6 bases to trimming and J lost 3 bases; unmatched junction nucleotides: 6. There are 15 residues in the CDR3. The CDR3 region has the DNA TGTGCCAGCAGCCAAACAGGGGGGTCTAATGAAAAACTGTTTTTT. As protein: CASSQTGGSNEKLFF.

The chain has TRBV5-4 and TRBJ1-5; D perhaps matches TRBD1 (5 bases). V lost 1 base and J lost 4, with 6 bases in between. This CDR3 is built from 13 residues. The germline V gene encodes CDR1 SGHNT and CDR2 YYREEE (reference sequence). This CDR3 is CASSLQGNQPQHF. Written as DNA, the CDR3 is TGTGCCAGCAGCTTGCAGGGAAATCAGCCCCAGCATTTT.

The chain combines TRBV5-6 with TRBJ2-2; 8 bases are a match to TRBD1. CDR1 and CDR2 (germline): SGHDT, YYEEEE. The CDR3 extends over 15 amino acids. The V and J ends lost 4 bases and 5 bases, in that order; junction bases with no gene match: 7. CDR3 in DNA: TGTGCCAGCAGCCGCAGGGGGCTGGGGACCGGGGAGCTGTTTTTT. It translates to CASSRRGLGTGELFF.

This chain connects TRBV5-6 to TRBJ1-1, with a tentative D call TRBD1 (5 bases). Germline V gene data show CDR1 as SGHDT and CDR2 as YYEEEE. This CDR3 comprises 16 residues. V lost 0 bases and J lost 0, with 12 bases in between. Here the CDR3 DNA reads TGTGCCAGCAGCTTGGCGTCCGGGGGTATGAACACTGAAGCTTTCTTT. It yields the protein CASSLASGGMNTEAFF.

A note on this clone: The junction differs from germline at one of its ends, possibly a read error. The rearrangement joins TRBV30 to TRBJ2-1; 7 bases are a match to TRBD1. The CDR3 length is 15 residues. Germline V gene lookup returns CDR1 GTSNPN and CDR2 SVGIG (reference sequence). The CDR3 spells CACSGTAPKHNEQFF. In DNA form, the CDR3 reads TGTGCCTGCAGTGGGACAGCCCCAAAGCACAATGAGCAGTTCTTC. The full variable domain, its missing parts supplied by reference TRBV30 and TRBJ2-1, is SQTIHQWPATLVQPVGSPLSLECTVEGTSNPNLYWYRQAAGRGLQLLFYSVGIGQISSEVPQNLSASRPQDRQFILSSKKLLLSDSGFYLCACSGTAPKHNEQFFGPGTRLTVL.

This chain connects TRBV2 to TRBJ2-1; TRBD2 agrees at 10 bases. J was trimmed by 3 bases and V by 8 bases; bases with no gene match: 10. CDR1 and CDR2 from the germline V gene are SNHLY and FYNNEI. The CDR3 sequence is 16 residues long. For the CDR3, the DNA is TGTGCCAGCCGACCCCTAGCGGGAGTATTCTACAATGAGCAGTTCTTC. It translates to CASRPLAGVFYNEQFF. Supplemented by reference TRBV2 and TRBJ2-1, the full variable domain reads EPEVTQTPSHQVTQMGQEVILRCVPISNHLYFYWYRQILGQKVEFLVSFYNNEISEKSEIFDDQFSVERPDGSNFTLKIRSTKLEDSAMYFCASRPLAGVFYNEQFFGPGTRLTVL.

The chain links TRBV19 to TRBJ2-2, with 8 nucleotides matching TRBD2. The V and J ends lost 2 bases and 4 bases, in that order; junction bases with no gene match: 3. The CDR3 has 15 amino acids. Germline V lookup: CDR1 LNHDA, CDR2 SQIVND (reference sequence). The CDR3 loop reads CASSITGRGTGELFF. CDR3 bases: TGTGCCAGTAGTATAACCGGGAGGGGCACCGGGGAGCTGTTTTTT.

The chain combines TRBV19 with TRBJ1-1, with 7 positions matching TRBD1. The CDR3 sequence is 15 residues long. Germline assignment: CDR1 LNHDA and CDR2 SQIVND (reference sequence). V gave up 5 bases and J gave up 2 bases; unmatched junction bases: 8. CDR3 region: CASSYWDRPNTEAFF. Here the CDR3 DNA reads TGTGCCAGTAGTTACTGGGACAGACCAAACACTGAAGCTTTCTTT.

The chain recombines TRBV5-1 with TRBJ2-6; 7 bases are shared with TRBD1. The CDR3 consists of 17 residues. V lost 3 bases to trimming and J lost 0 bases; unmatched junction nucleotides: 6. Germline CDR1 reads SGHRS; CDR2 reads YFSETQ. As DNA, the CDR3 is TGCGCCAGCAGCTCCTGGCGACAGGGCTCTGGGGCCAACGTCCTGACTTTC. Translation: CASSSWRQGSGANVLTF.

J is TRBJ2-1 and V is TRBV25-1, with D hard to call. The germline gives CDR1 MGHDK, CDR2 SYGVNS. Trimming stripped 4 bases from V and 10 bases from J, with 8 bases between. The CDR3 has 11 residues. The CDR3 sequence is CASSANIEQFF. The CDR3 DNA follows: TGTGCCAGCAGTGCAAACATAGAGCAGTTCTTC.

The chain joins TRBV6-5 to TRBJ2-5, with D perhaps TRBD2 (6 bases). The CDR3 totals 15 residues. Germline CDR1 is MNHEY and CDR2 is SVGAGI. Trimming shortened V by 3 bases and J by 5 bases, and 16 bases separated the two germline ends. The CDR3 is CASSYGGGVGETQYF. CDR3 bases: TGTGCCAGCAGTTATGGTGGAGGGGTGGGGGAGACCCAGTACTTC.

This chain uses TRBV6-5 with TRBJ2-7; 7 nucleotides match TRBD2. The V gene end was trimmed by 5 bases and the J gene end by 4 bases; junction bases not matched to a gene: 8. The CDR3 has 14 residues. Germline CDR1 MNHEY, CDR2 SVGAGI. Written as DNA, the CDR3 is TGTGCCAGCAGTAGGACTAGGGTGGGGTACGAGCAGTACTTC. Its translation: CASSRTRVGYEQYF.

CDR3 sequence (DNA): TGTGCCAGCAGCTACCGCGGGAGGCCGAAGGAGACCCAGTACTTC. Its protein is CASSYRGRPKETQYF. This chain uses TRBV7-9 with TRBJ2-5; 8 nucleotides match TRBD2. The germline gives CDR1 SEHNR, CDR2 FQNEAQ (reference sequence). Losses at the gene ends were 4 bases for V and 5 bases for J; bases not matched to a gene: 9. This CDR3 is 15 amino acids long.

The V and J genes are TRBV7-8 and TRBJ2-7; 8 positions match TRBD1. The CDR3 sequence is 16 residues long. Losses at the gene ends were 3 bases for V and 1 base for J; bases not matched to a gene: 8. Germline CDR1 is SGHVS and CDR2 is FQNEAQ. CDR3 residues: CASSLMRTGNSYEQYF. The CDR3 coding sequence is TGTGCCAGCAGCTTGATGAGGACAGGGAATTCCTACGAGCAGTACTTC. Drawing the rest from reference TRBV7-8 and TRBJ2-7, the complete variable domain is GAGVSQSPRYKVAKRGQDVALRCDPISGHVSLFWYQQALGQGPEFLTYFQNEAQLDKSGLPSDRFFAERPEGSVSTLKIQRTQQEDSAVYLCASSLMRTGNSYEQYFGPGTRLTVT.

This clone was seen only once. The rearrangement uses TRBV6-1 and TRBJ1-1, with D possibly matching TRBD1 (6 bases). Germline assignment: CDR1 MNHNS and CDR2 SASEGT. V was clipped by 6 bases and J by 10 bases, with 15 bases between them. This CDR3 has 12 amino acids. CDR3 sequence: CASSRWGLGAFF. CDR3 bases: TGTGCCAGCAGCCGGTGGGGGCTAGGAGCTTTCTTT.

The V and J genes are TRBV10-3 and TRBJ2-2; the D gene is possibly TRBD2 (5 bases). CDR3 length: 14 amino acids. The V gene's germline CDR1 is ENHRY and CDR2 SYGVKD. The V and J ends lost 11 bases and 6 bases respectively, with 19 bases between them. CDR3 DNA sequence: TGTGCCTCAGGACGCGAGGGCTTGTCCGGGGAGCTGTTTTTT. Its translation is CASGREGLSGELFF.

V gene TRBV30 combines with J gene TRBJ2-5, with TRBD2 matching over 7 bases. V lost 0 bases to trimming and J lost 9 bases; unmatched junction nucleotides: 10. This CDR3 has 14 residues. The germline V gene has CDR1 GTSNPN and CDR2 SVGIG (reference sequence). The CDR3 is CAWSVGLGQAAQYF. The CDR3 DNA follows: TGTGCCTGGAGTGTAGGACTAGGCCAAGCAGCCCAGTACTTC.

This chain connects TRBV9 to TRBJ1-2, with TRBD1 identical over 8 bases. Losses at the gene ends were 0 bases for V and 5 bases for J; bases not matched to a gene: 9. The CDR3 is 16 amino acids. Germline V gives CDR1 SGDLS, CDR2 YYNGEE. CDR3 DNA: TGTGCCAGCAGCGTAGCATGGACAGGGTTGGATTATGGCTACACCTTC. Protein sequence: CASSVAWTGLDYGYTF.

The chain is built from TRBV6-4 and TRBJ2-1, with D possibly TRBD1 on 6 matching bases. Trimming took off 5 bases at V and 7 bases at J, with 15 bases between the two ends. Germline loops: CDR1 MRHNA, CDR2 SNTAGT. This CDR3 comprises 14 residues. CDR3 in amino acids: CASSPGTSANEQFF. The CDR3 nucleotides are TGTGCCAGCAGTCCCGGGACATCGGCTAATGAGCAGTTCTTC.

J is TRBJ2-3 and V is TRBV28, with 9 bases matching TRBD1. Germline assignment: CDR1 MDHEN and CDR2 SYDVKM. Trimming removed 6 bases from V and 1 base from J; junction bases left unmatched: 8. This CDR3 has 16 residues. The DNA for the CDR3 is TGTGCCAGCAGAAACCTCCGGGACAGGGGCACAGATACGCAGTATTTT. Encoded protein: CASRNLRDRGTDTQYF.